This is a list of T cell receptor beta chains from one sample in a study of T cell repertoires in aging, cancer and after chemotherapy. TCRdb reprocessed the multiplex PCR reads via MiXCR and lists one record per CDR3 protein. The sample lists several thousand distinct CDR3 sequences, around 22% occurring once. Sequenced sample: blood. These receptors originate from a human donor in good health. Each CDR3 is given with its conserved first and last residue. Fields, in order: V gene, J gene, D gene, clone size, CDR3 length, CDR3 protein, CDR3 DNA. The D gene is left open where the match is weak. The size of a clone is reported for some rows only, either as once, few or many, or as a class for expanded clones.

TRBV6-5	TRBJ1-1	NA	medium-sized	16	CASRSPNREADTEAFF	TGTGCCAGCAGATCTCCGAACAGGGAGGCGGACACTGAAGCTTTCTTT
TRBV27	TRBJ2-2	TRBD2	NA	17	CASSLTSGRTNTGELFF	TGTGCCAGCAGCCTGACTAGCGGGAGGACGAACACCGGGGAGCTGTTTTTT
TRBV5-5	TRBJ2-7	NA	medium-sized	14	CASSLEGHSYEQYF	TGTGCCAGCAGCTTGGAGGGACACTCCTACGAGCAGTACTTC
TRBV19	TRBJ2-6	NA	medium-sized	17	CASSSRGSPSGANVLTF	TGTGCCAGTAGTAGCCGGGGCAGTCCCTCTGGGGCCAACGTCCTGACTTTC
TRBV5-1	TRBJ2-7	NA	NA	13	CASSLGYSYEQYF	TGCGCCAGCAGCTTAGGCTACTCCTACGAGCAGTACTTC
TRBV20-1	TRBJ2-7	NA	medium-sized	14	CSARDRDRIYEQYF	TGCAGTGCTAGAGATCGGGACCGGATCTACGAGCAGTACTTC
TRBV2	TRBJ1-1	NA	NA	13	CASSSGANTEAFF	TGTGCCAGCAGTTCAGGGGCGAACACTGAAGCTTTCTTT
TRBV7-6	TRBJ2-3	TRBD2	NA	18	CASSSNSGRGASTDTQYF	TGTGCCAGCAGCTCAAATAGCGGGAGGGGCGCGAGCACAGATACGCAGTATTTT
TRBV27	TRBJ1-1	NA	NA	13	CASSLKVGHEAFF	TGTGCCAGCAGTTTAAAAGTAGGGCATGAAGCTTTCTTT
TRBV6-1	TRBJ2-1	NA	NA	18	CASFRRLTIKRPHNEQFF	TGTGCCAGCTTCCGCCGACTAACCATTAAAAGACCCCACAATGAGCAGTTCTTC
TRBV18	TRBJ2-1	NA	NA	18	CASSRFTLVDMWGNEQFF	TGTGCCAGCTCACGCTTCACGCTAGTCGACATGTGGGGCAATGAGCAGTTCTTC
TRBV7-9	TRBJ2-1	TRBD2	few	16	CASSLIGGRSYNEQFF	TGTGCCAGCAGCTTAATCGGCGGGAGGTCATACAATGAGCAGTTCTTC
TRBV20-1	TRBJ1-2	NA	medium-sized	15	CSAREQGLLNYGYTF	TGCAGTGCTAGAGAACAGGGACTCCTTAACTATGGCTACACCTTC
TRBV10-2	TRBJ2-7	TRBD1	few	12	CATGTGLYEQYF	TGCGCCACCGGGACAGGGCTATACGAGCAGTACTTC
TRBV6-1	TRBJ2-7	TRBD2	medium-sized	14	CASTTGTTTYEQYF	TGTGCCAGTACCACCGGGACTACTACCTACGAGCAGTACTTC
TRBV5-1	TRBJ2-1	TRBD2	NA	17	CASSLARGRETYNEQFF	TGCGCCAGCAGCTTGGCCCGTGGGCGGGAGACCTACAATGAGCAGTTCTTC
TRBV6-5	TRBJ2-1	NA	NA	15	CASSYFNRVENDQFF	TGTGCCAGCAGTTACTTTAACAGGGTAGAGAATGATCAGTTCTTC
TRBV11-2	TRBJ1-2	NA	NA	14	CASSPQPFSYGYTF	TGTGCCAGCAGCCCGCAACCCTTTTCCTATGGCTACACCTTC
TRBV19	TRBJ2-5	NA	NA	16	CARSATGAGVQETQYF	TGTGCCAGAAGCGCCACAGGGGCGGGGGTCCAAGAGACCCAGTACTTC
TRBV5-4	TRBJ1-3	NA	NA	17	CASSLRAGPHSGNTIYF	TGTGCCAGCAGCTTGAGGGCGGGGCCCCACTCTGGAAACACCATATATTTT
TRBV11-2	TRBJ1-4	NA	few	14	CASSSLTGFEKLFF	TGTGCCAGCAGCTCCCTGACGGGTTTTGAAAAACTGTTTTTT
TRBV7-2	TRBJ2-3	TRBD2	NA	17	CASSLAGTSGSTDTQYF	TGTGCCAGCAGCTTAGCGGGGACTAGCGGCTCCACAGATACGCAGTATTTT
TRBV19	TRBJ2-5	NA	medium-sized	15	CASSQTGPWGETQYF	TGTGCCAGTAGCCAAACAGGGCCTTGGGGAGAGACCCAGTACTTC
TRBV27	TRBJ2-1	NA	medium-sized	15	CASSNGETAYNEQFF	TGTGCCAGCAGCAACGGAGAGACAGCCTACAATGAGCAGTTCTTC
TRBV29-1	TRBJ2-1	TRBD2	medium-sized	14	CSVMVGTSGNEQFF	TGCAGCGTTATGGTAGGCACTAGCGGAAATGAGCAGTTCTTC
TRBV27	TRBJ2-7	NA	medium-sized	13	CASSPSGYYEQYF	TGTGCCAGCAGTCCGTCCGGCTACTACGAGCAGTACTTC
TRBV7-9	TRBJ2-7	TRBD2	medium-sized	15	CASSLRSGRVEEQYF	TGTGCCAGCAGCTTACGGAGCGGGAGGGTGGAGGAGCAGTACTTC
TRBV7-6	TRBJ1-6	NA	medium-sized	16	CASSLGSDSSQSPLHF	TGTGCCAGCAGCTTAGGTTCGGACAGTTCCCAATCACCCCTCCACTTT
TRBV7-9	TRBJ2-5	NA	NA	16	CASSPQRVRRPETQYF	TGTGCCAGCAGCCCTCAGCGGGTACGCCGCCCAGAGACCCAGTACTTC